The 25 T cell receptor beta chains below were found in one sample sequenced in a study of blood T cells in healthy people across ages. Primed by a sample-barcoded 5' primer and a J-beta primer mix, a second PCR proceeded for about 6 to 11 cycles. Using its own MiXCR run on the 5' RACE reads, TCRdb lists one record per CDR3 protein. The table records around 1,900,000 distinct CDR3 sequences, roughly two fifths of them present only once. The sequenced material came from blood. The receptors originated from a human donor in good health.

This clonotype has only a few counts. The chain employs TRBV7-2 and TRBJ1-4; weak D call: TRBD1 (5 bases). Trimming pared 1 base from V and 3 bases from J, leaving 18 bases between. The CDR3 spans 18 residues. Germline V CDR1 and CDR2: SGHTA, FQGNSA. The CDR3 loop is CASSLVARDLISNEKLFF. CDR3 nucleotides: TGTGCCAGCAGCTTAGTAGCGAGGGACTTAATTTCTAATGAAAAACTGTTTTTT.

This chain uses TRBV7-8 with TRBJ1-5; D remains unclear. V was pared by 10 bases and J by 0 bases, with 13 bases between. CDR1 is SGHVS, CDR2 FQNEAQ, per germline. This CDR3 is 14 amino acids long. CDR3 coding DNA: TGTGCCACTGCGGGAGACCATAGCAATCAGCCCCAGCATTTT. Its protein is CATAGDHSNQPQHF.

The genes are TRBV20-1 and TRBJ2-3; 7 nucleotides match TRBD2. Trimming cost V 5 bases and J 5 bases; bases outside gene matches: 4. Per germline, CDR1 DFQATT and CDR2 SNEGSKA (reference sequence). The CDR3 sequence is 12 residues long. The CDR3 here is CSAGLVRDTQYF. The CDR3 DNA follows: TGCAGTGCTGGACTAGTGAGAGATACGCAGTATTTT.

The rearrangement uses TRBV20-1 and TRBJ2-5; no clear D gene. The CDR3 has 13 amino acids. The V end lost 1 base, the J end lost 1 base, and 7 bases lay between the germline ends. CDR1 and CDR2 (germline): DFQATT, SNEGSKA (reference sequence). CDR3 sequence reads: CSARGAGQETQYF. The CDR3 nucleotides read TGCAGTGCTAGAGGGGCCGGCCAAGAGACCCAGTACTTC.

This clonotype showed up just a few times. The chain combines TRBV7-9 with TRBJ1-1; 8 bases are shared with TRBD1. V was clipped by 3 bases and J by 7 bases; unmatched bases: 7. The CDR3 is 14 residues long. Germline-derived CDR1 and CDR2 are SEHNR and FQNEAQ (reference sequence). DNA of the CDR3: TGTGCCAGCAGCTTGTACAGGGGGGGCGGTGAAGCTTTCTTT. Its protein is CASSLYRGGGEAFF.

This clonotype was seen more than once but under ten times. V is TRBV6-1 and J is TRBJ2-7; 10 bases agree with TRBD2. The CDR3 is 17 residues long. Losses at the gene ends were 3 bases for V and 2 bases for J; bases not matched to a gene: 10. Germline loops: CDR1 MNHNS, CDR2 SASEGT. The CDR3 DNA sequence: TGTGCCAGCAGTGATCCGGGACTAGCGTCAGATCCCTACGAGCAGTACTTC. Protein product: CASSDPGLASDPYEQYF.

In its sample, this clonotype was seen once. The rearrangement joins TRBV4-3 to TRBJ2-1, with 8 bases identical to TRBD1. CDR1 and CDR2 from the germline V gene are LGHNA and YSLEER. The CDR3 runs to 15 residues. With 4 bases clipped from V and 7 bases from J, the junction kept 9 bases outside the gene matches. In DNA, the CDR3 is TGCGCCAGCAGCCCCGGGACAGGCCTAGGGAATGAGCAGTTCTTC. The encoded protein is CASSPGTGLGNEQFF.

This clonotype has ten or more counts. The chain couples TRBV7-9 to TRBJ2-7; no definite D call. Looked up from germline, CDR1 is SEHNR and CDR2 is FQNEAQ (reference sequence). V was shortened by 1 base and J by 3 bases, with 7 bases between the two germline ends. There are 13 residues in the CDR3. CDR3 residues: CASSLGSIYEQYF. In DNA form, the CDR3 reads TGTGCCAGCAGCTTAGGGTCTATCTACGAGCAGTACTTC.

This clonotype has only a few counts. This sequence may be a read error, since a much larger clone differs from it by one base. The rearrangement uses TRBV7-2 and TRBJ2-1; D ambiguous. The better agreement between TRBJ2-7 and the DNA end casts doubt on the J call. Germline CDR1 reads SGHTA; CDR2 reads FQGNSA. This CDR3 has 12 residues. CDR3 in DNA: TGTGCCAGCAGCCCCTCCTACAATGAGCAGTACTTC. It yields the protein CASSPSYNEQYF.

This clonotype was detected a few times. The chain is built from TRBV6-2 or TRBV6-3 and TRBJ1-2; D possibly corresponds to TRBD1 (5 bases). The CDR3 consists of 15 residues. Trimming pared 0 bases from V and 4 bases from J, leaving 12 bases between. Germline CDR1 is MNHEY and CDR2 is SVGEGT. The CDR3 DNA reads as TGTGCCAGCAGTTACTCTTCAGGAGACAGCTATGGCTACACCTTC. Translated, it gives CASSYSSGDSYGYTF.

A few counts support this clonotype. This chain connects TRBV5-1 to TRBJ2-5, with D perhaps TRBD1 (6 bases). The J call may be in error: the DNA end matches TRBJ2-7 better. CDR1 SGHRS and CDR2 YFSETQ come from the germline V gene. The CDR3 is made up of 14 amino acids. The CDR3 DNA follows: TGCGCCAGCAGCTCGGACAGTAGCCAATACGAGCAGTACTTC. It codes for CASSSDSSQYEQYF.

Written as DNA, the CDR3 is TGCAGTGCTAGAGATTCGAGGACAGGATCCTATGGCTACACCTTC. Protein: CSARDSRTGSYGYTF. The rearrangement links TRBV20-1 to TRBJ1-2; 7 nucleotides match TRBD1. The CDR3 loop spans 15 amino acids. V lost 0 bases, J lost 4 bases, and 8 bases stayed unmatched. Germline CDR1 DFQATT, CDR2 SNEGSKA (reference sequence).

This chain connects TRBV29-1 to TRBJ2-1; D ambiguous. V lost 4 bases to trimming and J lost 2 bases, with 12 bases between them. CDR1 is SQVTM, CDR2 ANQGSEA, per germline. The CDR3 length is 14 residues. Written as DNA, the CDR3 is TGCAGCGTTGTGGCGGTGGTCCCCTACAATGAGCAGTTCTTC. Protein product: CSVVAVVPYNEQFF.

The V and J genes are TRBV7-8 and TRBJ1-1; D gene uncertain. Germline V gives CDR1 SGHVS, CDR2 FQNEAQ. The V gene lost 5 bases and the J gene lost 3 bases, with 13 bases spanning the gap. The CDR3 loop spans 14 amino acids. The CDR3 loop reads CASSLNYGDTEAFF. DNA for the CDR3: TGTGCCAGCAGCCTGAATTATGGGGACACTGAAGCTTTCTTT.

This clonotype was detected only a few times. J is TRBJ2-7 and V is TRBV2; D uncertain. CDR1 and CDR2 (germline): SNHLY, FYNNEI. The CDR3 is 13 residues long. V lost 0 bases, J lost 3 bases, and 6 bases lay in between. This CDR3 reads CASSEASSYEQYF. DNA for the CDR3: TGTGCCAGCAGTGAAGCGTCGAGCTACGAGCAGTACTTC.

This clonotype appeared a few times. This chain links TRBV6-6 with TRBJ2-7; 8 positions agree with TRBD1. The length of the CDR3 is 15 residues. After removal of 4 bases from V and 5 bases from J, the junction contained 10 bases not matched to a gene. Germline V gene lookup returns CDR1 MNHNY and CDR2 SVGAGI (reference sequence). CDR3 nucleotides: TGTGCCAGCAGTTCCAGGGGGCGCAGGGGGGACGAGCAGTACTTC. The encoded protein is CASSSRGRRGDEQYF.

This clonotype was seen only a few times. The chain has TRBV28 and TRBJ2-7; the D gene is possibly TRBD2 (6 bases). V lost 6 bases and J 2 bases, leaving 14 bases between the germline ends. This CDR3 spans 14 amino acids. The germline gives CDR1 MDHEN, CDR2 SYDVKM. The CDR3 here is CASRARDSTYEQYF. The CDR3 coding sequence is TGTGCCAGCAGGGCCCGGGACTCAACCTACGAGCAGTACTTC.

The chain combines TRBV20-1 with TRBJ2-3; TRBD2 matches at 14 bases. The CDR3 consists of 16 residues. V shed 0 bases and J 7 bases; nucleotides not matched to a gene: 6. Germline values: CDR1 DFQATT, CDR2 SNEGSKA (reference sequence). In DNA, the CDR3 is TGCAGTGCTAGAGAGATGACTAGCGGGGGGGTAAATACGCAGTATTTT. Translating it yields CSAREMTSGGVNTQYF.

This clonotype was seen more than once but under ten times. The rearrangement joins TRBV15 to TRBJ2-7; D is undetermined. In germline, CDR1 is LNHNV, CDR2 YYDKDF (reference sequence). The CDR3 loop spans 13 amino acids. V dropped 1 base and J dropped 6 bases, with 10 bases sitting between them. The CDR3 is CATSRAGVFEQYF. The CDR3, as DNA: TGTGCCACCAGCAGAGCAGGAGTCTTCGAGCAGTACTTC. Combining the CDR3 with reference TRBV15 and TRBJ2-7 gives the whole variable domain DAMVIQNPRYQVTQFGKPVTLSCSQTLNHNVMYWYQQKSSQAPKLLFHYYDKDFNNEADTPDNFQSRRPNTSFCFLDIRSPGLGDTAMYLCATSRAGVFEQYFGPGTRLTVT.

In this sample, this clonotype turned up a few times. This chain connects TRBV6-4 to TRBJ2-1; D ambiguous. This CDR3 has 15 residues. V lost 1 base, J lost 7 bases, and 14 bases lay in between. CDR1 is MRHNA and CDR2 is SNTAGT in the germline V gene. The CDR3 sequence is CASSDLGRTENEQFF. For the CDR3, the DNA is TGTGCCAGCAGTGACTTAGGGCGTACAGAGAATGAGCAGTTCTTC.

This clonotype occurred once. Since a much larger clone is just one base distant, this may be a read error. Given the absence of the conserved phenylalanine or tryptophan at the CDR3 end, a read error is likely. The chain has TRBV7-2 and TRBJ2-3; either TRBD1 or TRBD2 may supply D (6 bases each). Trimming shortened V by 6 bases and J by 0 bases, and 13 bases separated the two germline ends. This CDR3 spans 15 amino acids. CDR1 is SGHTA and CDR2 is FQGNSA in the germline V gene. CDR3 sequence reads: CASSLGGLSTDTQYY. Written as DNA, the CDR3 is TGTGCCAGCAGTCTAGGGGGGCTTAGCACAGATACGCAGTATTAT.

This clonotype came up a few times. The chain is built from TRBV3-1 and TRBJ2-1; D gene uncertain. The germline V gene encodes CDR1 LGHDT and CDR2 YNNKEL (reference sequence). The length of the CDR3 is 14 residues. Trimming pared 1 base from V and 10 bases from J, leaving 14 bases between. The CDR3 is CASSQGPVVGEQFF. The DNA of the CDR3 is TGTGCCAGCAGCCAAGGGCCGGTTGTGGGGGAGCAGTTCTTC.

This clonotype was seen a few times. The chain employs TRBV10-2 and TRBJ2-3, with no clear D. Germline-derived CDR1 and CDR2 are WSHSY and SAAADI. This CDR3 is built from 10 residues. V gave up 6 bases and J gave up 6 bases, with 4 bases separating them. The CDR3 loop reads CASRQDTQYF. CDR3 DNA: TGCGCCAGCAGACAGGATACGCAGTATTTT.

In this sample, this clonotype turned up many times. The rearrangement joins TRBV20-1 to TRBJ2-1; D is unclear. The CDR3 contains 15 residues. Trimming cost V 0 bases and J 0 bases, with 9 bases left between them. Germline V gives CDR1 DFQATT, CDR2 SNEGSKA (reference sequence). In nucleotides, the CDR3 is TGCAGTGCTAGAGACCCGACTTTCTCCTACAATGAGCAGTTCTTC. Its protein is CSARDPTFSYNEQFF.

This clonotype has ten or more counts. This rearrangement joins TRBV7-9 to TRBJ2-5; 8 bases map to TRBD2. The CDR3 is 17 amino acids. With V trimmed by 1 base and J by 1 base, 8 bases remained unmatched. Germline-derived CDR1 and CDR2 are SEHNR and FQNEAQ (reference sequence). This chain's CDR3 is CASSLGASGGLQETQYF. The CDR3 region has the DNA TGTGCCAGCAGCTTAGGTGCCAGCGGGGGACTCCAAGAGACCCAGTACTTC.